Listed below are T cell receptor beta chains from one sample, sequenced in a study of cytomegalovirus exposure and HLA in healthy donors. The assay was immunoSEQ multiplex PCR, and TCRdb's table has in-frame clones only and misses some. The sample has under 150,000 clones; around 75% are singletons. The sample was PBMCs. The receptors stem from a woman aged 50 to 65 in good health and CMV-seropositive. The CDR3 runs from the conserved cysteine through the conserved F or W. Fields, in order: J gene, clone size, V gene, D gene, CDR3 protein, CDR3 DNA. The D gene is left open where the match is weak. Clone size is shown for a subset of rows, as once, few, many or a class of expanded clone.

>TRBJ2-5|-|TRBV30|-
CAWRLGGGIQETQYF
TGTGCCTGGAGATTGGGGGGGGGCATTCAAGAGACCCAGTACTTC
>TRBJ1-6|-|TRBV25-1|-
CASSEFSALHF
TGTGCCAGCAGTGAATTTTCGGCCCTCCACTTT
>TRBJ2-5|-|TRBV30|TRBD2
CAWSVSGGPWETQYF
TGTGCCTGGAGTGTGTCGGGGGGGCCGTGGGAGACCCAGTACTTC
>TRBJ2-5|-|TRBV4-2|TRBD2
CASSHPLGTSGSRETQYF
TGTGCCAGCAGCCATCCGCTGGGGACTAGCGGGAGTAGGGAGACCCAGTACTTC
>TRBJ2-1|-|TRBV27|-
CASSSTLGFNEQFF
TGTGCCAGCAGTTCGACCCTAGGATTTAATGAGCAGTTCTTC
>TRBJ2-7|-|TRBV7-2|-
CASSLQVYYEQYF
TGTGCCAGCAGCTTACAGGTTTACTACGAGCAGTACTTC
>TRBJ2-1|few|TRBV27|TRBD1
CASSLSVGDRANEQFF
TGTGCCAGCAGTTTATCGGTGGGGGACAGGGCCAATGAGCAGTTCTTC
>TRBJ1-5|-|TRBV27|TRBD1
CASSPLTGGFGQPQHF
TGTGCCAGCAGTCCACTGACAGGGGGCTTCGGTCAGCCCCAGCATTTT
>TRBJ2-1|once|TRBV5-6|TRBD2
CASWAGGGSYNEQFF
TGTGCCAGTTGGGCGGGGGGCGGGTCCTACAATGAGCAGTTCTTC
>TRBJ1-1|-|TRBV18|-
CASSPRGGLDRNTEAFF
TGTGCCAGCTCACCACGGGGAGGGCTAGACAGGAACACTGAAGCTTTCTTT
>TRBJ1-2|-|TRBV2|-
CASRWARGGGYTF
TGTGCCAGCAGATGGGCGCGAGGGGGTGGCTACACCTTC
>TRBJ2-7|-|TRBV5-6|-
CASSTPTDWNYEQYF
TGTGCCAGCAGCACCCCGACGGACTGGAACTACGAGCAGTACTTC
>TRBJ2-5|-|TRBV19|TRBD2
CASSIETSGRWETQYF
TGTGCCAGTAGTATAGAGACTAGCGGGAGGTGGGAGACCCAGTACTTC
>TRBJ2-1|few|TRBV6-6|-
CASKFGGNEQFF
TGTGCCAGCAAATTTGGAGGGAATGAGCAGTTCTTC
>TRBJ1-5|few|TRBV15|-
CATSRNRVDQPQHF
TGTGCCACCAGCAGAAACAGGGTTGACCAGCCCCAGCATTTT
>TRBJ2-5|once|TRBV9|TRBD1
CASSARGQETQYF
TGTGCCAGCAGCGCCAGGGGGCAAGAGACCCAGTACTTC
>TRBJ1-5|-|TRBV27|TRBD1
CASSRFGTGIGNQPQHF
TGTGCCAGCAGTCGTTTTGGGACAGGGATCGGCAATCAGCCCCAGCATTTT
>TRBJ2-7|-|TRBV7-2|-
CASSLSIKYEQYF
TGTGCCAGCAGCTTGTCTATTAAGTACGAGCAGTACTTC
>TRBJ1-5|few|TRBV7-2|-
CASSLVATEVHQPQHF
TGTGCCAGCAGCTTAGTGGCAACTGAGGTGCATCAGCCCCAGCATTTT
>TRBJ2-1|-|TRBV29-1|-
CSAGRRKSHNEQFF
TGCAGCGCAGGGCGCCGGAAGAGCCACAATGAGCAGTTCTTC
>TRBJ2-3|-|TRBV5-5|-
CASSLARVYTDTQYF
TGTGCCAGCAGCTTGGCCAGGGTATACACAGATACGCAGTATTTT
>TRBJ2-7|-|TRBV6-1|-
CASRILVGEQYF
TGTGCCAGCAGGATACTAGTAGGCGAGCAGTACTTC
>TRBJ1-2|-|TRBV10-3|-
CAISETLGAYGYTF
TGTGCCATCAGTGAGACTCTGGGGGCCTATGGCTACACCTTC
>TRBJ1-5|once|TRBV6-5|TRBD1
CASRFRGDQPQHF
TGTGCCAGCAGATTCAGGGGGGATCAGCCCCAGCATTTT
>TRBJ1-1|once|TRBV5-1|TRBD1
CASSLPGGYTEAFF
TGCGCCAGCAGCTTGCCAGGGGGCTATACTGAAGCTTTCTTT
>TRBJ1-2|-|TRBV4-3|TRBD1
CASSQVLGQKMGYTF
TGCGCCAGCAGCCAAGTCTTGGGACAGAAAATGGGCTACACCTTC
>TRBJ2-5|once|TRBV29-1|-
CSVDWAGAQETQYF
TGCAGCGTTGATTGGGCGGGGGCACAAGAGACCCAGTACTTC
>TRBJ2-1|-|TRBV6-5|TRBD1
CASSITGASHNEQFF
TGTGCCAGCAGCATTACAGGGGCCTCACACAATGAGCAGTTCTTC
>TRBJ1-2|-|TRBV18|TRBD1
CASSEGARNYGYTF
TGTGCCAGCTCAGAGGGGGCGCGAAACTATGGCTACACCTTC
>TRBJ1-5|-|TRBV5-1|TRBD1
CASSLQGASNQPQHF
TGCGCCAGCAGCTTACAGGGGGCCAGCAATCAGCCCCAGCATTTT
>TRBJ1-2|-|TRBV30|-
CAWFSRRGQTAGYGYTF
TGTGCCTGGTTTTCCAGACGGGGACAAACGGCAGGCTATGGCTACACCTTC